This TCR beta chain was recorded in a study of T cell responses to AZD1222 COVID-19 vaccine. Some clones are missing from TCRdb's copy, which holds only in-frame ones; the method was immunoSEQ multiplex PCR. This repertoire shows some 170,000 clones, approximately 93% found once; its top ten account for around 0.9%. This clone came up once. J was trimmed by 1 base and V by 3 bases; bases with no gene match: 7. The CDR3 sequence is 17 residues long. The V gene's germline CDR1 is LGHDT and CDR2 YNNKEL (reference sequence). The clonotype comes from an adult in good health. The chain employs TRBV3-1 (or the pseudogene TRBV3-2) and TRBJ2-4, with TRBD1 matching 9 bases. Here the sequenced sample was peripheral blood, taken on day 0 of AZD1222 vaccination. CDR3 region: CASSQRTGEKAKNIQYF. CDR3 DNA: TGTGCCAGCAGCCAGAGGACAGGGGAAAAGGCCAAAAACATTCAGTACTTC.